This T cell receptor (beta chain) was retrieved from a study of blood T cell repertoires in COVID-19. Turning to the study itself: Spain, Italy and the United States supplied samples that represented acute and convalescent COVID-19.

The protocol was immunoSEQ multiplex PCR, while the TCRdb copy is restricted to in-frame clones and leaves out a portion. The sample lists 200,000 to 250,000 clones; almost 90% were seen once. The origin of this receptor is a woman aged 45-65 years with acute COVID-19. Sequencing input: PBMCs or T cells enriched from blood (not recorded which).

The CDR3 is CASSLVGASYFTGELFF. In nucleotides, the CDR3 is TGTGCCAGCAGCTTAGTAGGGGCCTCTTATTTCACCGGGGAGCTGTTTTTT. The V gene is TRBV7-9, the J gene TRBJ2-2; D possibly corresponds to TRBD1 (5 bases). Deletions cut 1 base from V and 4 bases from J, with 16 bases between. This CDR3 region has 17 residues. Germline V gene data show CDR1 as SEHNR and CDR2 as FQNEAQ (reference sequence).